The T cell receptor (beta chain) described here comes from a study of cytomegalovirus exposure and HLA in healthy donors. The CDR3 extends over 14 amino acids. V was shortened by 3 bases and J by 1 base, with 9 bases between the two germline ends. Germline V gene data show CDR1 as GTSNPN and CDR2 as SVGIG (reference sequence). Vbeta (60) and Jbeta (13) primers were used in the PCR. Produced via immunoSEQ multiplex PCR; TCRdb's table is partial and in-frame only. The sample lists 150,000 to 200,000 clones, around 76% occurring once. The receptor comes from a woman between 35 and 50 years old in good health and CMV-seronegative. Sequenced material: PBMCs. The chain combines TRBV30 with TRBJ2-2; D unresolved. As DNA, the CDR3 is TGTGCCTGGAGAGGCAGGAAGAACACCGGGGAGCTGTTTTTT. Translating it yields CAWRGRKNTGELFF.